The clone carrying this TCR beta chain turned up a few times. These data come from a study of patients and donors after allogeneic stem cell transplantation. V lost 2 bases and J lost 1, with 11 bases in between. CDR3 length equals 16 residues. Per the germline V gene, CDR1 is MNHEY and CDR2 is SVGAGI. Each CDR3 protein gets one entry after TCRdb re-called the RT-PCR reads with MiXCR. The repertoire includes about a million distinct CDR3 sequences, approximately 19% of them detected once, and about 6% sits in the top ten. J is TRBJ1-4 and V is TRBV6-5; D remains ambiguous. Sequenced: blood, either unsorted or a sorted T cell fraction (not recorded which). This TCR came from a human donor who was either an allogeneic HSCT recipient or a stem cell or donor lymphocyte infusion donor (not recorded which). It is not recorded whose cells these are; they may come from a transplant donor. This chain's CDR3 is CASSYLAVITNEKLFF. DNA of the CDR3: TGTGCCAGCAGTTACCTGGCAGTTATAACTAATGAAAAACTGTTTTTT.